This T cell receptor (beta chain) was found in a study of T cell responses to AZD1222 COVID-19 vaccine. Whole-study findings and limits: The peak T cell response came first, and repertoires were sampled only after it. AZD1222 recipients seropositive at baseline numbered only six or seven. Elevations in Spike-specific TCR breadth and depth followed administration of two AZD1222 doses. CD4 TCRs linked to vaccination spanned spike, dominating at 160-218 and 743-854.

Here immunoSEQ multiplex PCR was the method, and the copy in TCRdb shows in-frame clones only, minus some. The table lists 120,000 to 150,000 clones, about 86% of them singletons. Trimming pared 2 bases from V and 4 bases from J, leaving 12 bases between. This CDR3 is 15 amino acids long. Germline assignment: CDR1 SGHRS and CDR2 YFSETQ. This clone occurred once. Its matching antigen is unknown. The material was peripheral blood, obtained 28 days after the second AZD1222 dose. The chain carries TRBV5-1 and TRBJ2-2; TRBD1 might be the D (5 bases). The receptor's source is an adult who received the AZD1222 COVID-19 vaccine. The CDR3 here is CASSFRQDITGELFF. The DNA for the CDR3 is TGCGCCAGCAGCTTCCGCCAGGACATCACCGGGGAGCTGTTTTTT.